This T cell receptor beta chain is drawn from a study of T cell changes during pregnancy in multiple sclerosis. This clone was detected once. The data were produced by immunoSEQ multiplex PCR, yet TCRdb's version contains in-frame clones alone and is incomplete. The profile shows approximately 50,000 clones, 92% of them singletons. The material sequenced was CD4+ T cells from peripheral blood mononuclear cells, taken in the third trimester of pregnancy. This TCR came from a female donor with multiple sclerosis, enrolled in a pregnancy study.

The CDR3 DNA sequence: TGCGCCAGCAGCCAAGAGTTGGCTAGCGGGGCTCCCTACAATGAGCAGTTCTTC. Translating it yields CASSQELASGAPYNEQFF. V is TRBV4-1 and J is TRBJ2-1, with 9 bases fitting TRBD2. With V trimmed by 0 bases and J by 2 bases, 8 bases remained unmatched. The CDR3 is made up of 18 amino acids. Germline V gene data show CDR1 as MGHRA and CDR2 as YSYEKL.